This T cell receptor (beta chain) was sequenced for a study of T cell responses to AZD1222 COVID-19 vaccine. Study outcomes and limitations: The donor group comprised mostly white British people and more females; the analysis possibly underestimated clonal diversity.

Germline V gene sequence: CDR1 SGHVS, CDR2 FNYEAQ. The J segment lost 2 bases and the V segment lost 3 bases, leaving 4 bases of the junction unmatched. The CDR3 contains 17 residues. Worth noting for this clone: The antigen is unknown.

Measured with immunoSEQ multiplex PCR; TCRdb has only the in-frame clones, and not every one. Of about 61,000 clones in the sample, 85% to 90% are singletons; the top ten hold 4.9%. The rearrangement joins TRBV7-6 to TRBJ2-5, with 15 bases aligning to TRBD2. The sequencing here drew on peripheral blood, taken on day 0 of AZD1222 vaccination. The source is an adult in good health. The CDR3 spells CASSLYGTSGGQETQYF. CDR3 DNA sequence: TGTGCCAGCAGCTTGTACGGGACTAGCGGGGGGCAAGAGACCCAGTACTTC.